These 25 T cell receptor beta chains came from one sample sequenced in a study of T cell responses to AZD1222 COVID-19 vaccine. Assay: immunoSEQ multiplex PCR; the TCRdb copy retains only in-frame clones and omits some. The sample has roughly 140,000 clones, about 93% seen once. The specimen was peripheral blood, collected on day 0 of AZD1222 vaccination. The source is an adult in good health.

The V and J genes are TRBV7-3 and TRBJ1-1; D is unresolved. Germline V gives CDR1 SGHTA, CDR2 FQGTGA. Trimming left V 1 base short and J 0 bases short, with 12 bases between. The CDR3 runs to 16 residues. The chain's CDR3 is CASSLMGPFMNTEAFF. DNA for the CDR3: TGTGCCAGCAGCTTAATGGGTCCTTTCATGAACACTGAAGCTTTCTTT. Full variable domain (remainder filled in from reference TRBV7-3 and TRBJ1-1): GAGVSQTPSNKVTEKGKYVELRCDPISGHTALYWYRQSLGQGPEFLIYFQGTGAADDSGLPNDRFFAVRPEGSVSTLKIQRTERGDSAVYLCASSLMGPFMNTEAFFGQGTRLTVV.

Concerning this clone: The sample holds other DNA sequences that translate to the same CDR3. The chain employs TRBV18 and TRBJ2-2; no reliable D call. The V gene lost 3 bases and the J gene lost 0 bases, with 11 bases spanning the gap. The germline V gene has CDR1 KGHSH and CDR2 LQKENI. The CDR3 is made up of 16 amino acids. The DNA for the CDR3 is TGTGCCAGCTCACCTGGCGTCCTCGCGAACACCGGGGAGCTGTTTTTT. It translates to CASSPGVLANTGELFF.

The rearrangement joins TRBV6-5 to TRBJ1-1, with TRBD1 as a possible D gene (6 bases). Germline CDR1 reads MNHEY; CDR2 reads SVGAGI. V shed 8 bases and J shed 4 bases, with 14 bases lying between them. This CDR3 is built from 13 residues. The CDR3 loop is CASFWGQGTEAFF. The CDR3 nucleotides read TGTGCCAGCTTCTGGGGGCAGGGCACTGAAGCTTTCTTT.

V and J are TRBV2 and TRBJ1-1; D might be TRBD1 (6 bases). Germline V gene lookup returns CDR1 SNHLY and CDR2 FYNNEI. V gave up 6 bases and J gave up 4 bases, with 12 bases separating them. The CDR3 extends over 13 amino acids. CDR3 nucleotides: TGTGCCAGCAGCTCCGAAGGGGGCACTGAAGCTTTCTTT. This codes for CASSSEGGTEAFF.

The genes are TRBV7-9 and TRBJ1-1, with TRBD1 identical over 9 bases. The CDR3 has 16 residues. J gave up 10 bases and V 2 bases, and 14 bases lay outside the gene matches. Per the germline V gene, CDR1 is SEHNR and CDR2 is FQNEAQ (reference sequence). CDR3 loop: CASSLNTGGQGAGAFF. The DNA of the CDR3 is TGTGCCAGCAGCTTAAATACGGGGGGACAGGGCGCGGGAGCTTTCTTT.

Points on this clone: One end of the junction does not line up with germline, which may come from a read error. The chain employs TRBV27 and TRBJ2-2; either TRBD1 or TRBD2 may supply D (5 bases each). CDR1 MNHEY and CDR2 SMNVEV come from the germline V gene (reference sequence). The CDR3 extends over 15 amino acids. The CDR3 spells CASSLSGPTTGELFF. As DNA, the CDR3 is TGTGCCAGCAGTCTATCGGGACCAACCACCGGGGAGCTGTTTTTT.

V is TRBV3-1 (or the pseudogene TRBV3-2) and J is TRBJ2-5, with 7 bases lining up with TRBD1. The CDR3 consists of 15 residues. V lost 3 bases, J lost 4 bases, and 8 bases stayed unmatched. The germline gives CDR1 LGHDT, CDR2 YNNKEL (reference sequence). The CDR3 is CASSHWQGDGETQYF. The CDR3 nucleotides are TGTGCCAGCAGCCATTGGCAGGGGGACGGAGAGACCCAGTACTTC.

This chain uses TRBV29-1 with TRBJ2-7, with 10 positions matching TRBD1. Germline V CDR1 and CDR2: SQVTM, ANQGSEA. V was pared by 5 bases and J by 7 bases, with 5 bases of the junction left unmatched. The CDR3 totals 12 residues. The CDR3 loop is CSVLTGGGEQYF. The CDR3 nucleotides are TGCAGCGTTTTGACAGGGGGCGGTGAGCAGTACTTC.

The V call is TRBV29-1, the J call TRBJ1-1; D might be TRBD1 (5 bases). The CDR3 consists of 12 residues. V shed 0 bases and J shed 8 bases, with 10 bases lying between them. From germline, CDR1 is SQVTM and CDR2 ANQGSEA. CDR3 loop: CSVEDGGAEAFF. For the CDR3, the DNA is TGCAGCGTTGAAGATGGGGGAGCCGAAGCTTTCTTT.

J is TRBJ1-3 and V is TRBV9; perhaps TRBD1 as D (5 bases). Between the trimmed V and J ends, which lost 3 bases and 1 base, there was a span of 8 bases. CDR1 and CDR2 from the germline V gene are SGDLS and YYNGEE. The CDR3 has 14 amino acids. CDR3 sequence: CASSDRLSGNTIYF. In DNA, the CDR3 is TGTGCCAGCAGCGACAGGCTTTCTGGAAACACCATATATTTT.

This clone occurred once. V and J are TRBV29-1 and TRBJ2-6; D possibly corresponds to TRBD1 (5 bases). The germline V gene has CDR1 SQVTM and CDR2 ANQGSEA. Trimming stripped 7 bases from V and 0 bases from J, with 10 bases between. The CDR3 is 14 residues long. The CDR3 spells CSATGSSGANVLTF. The DNA of the CDR3 is TGCAGCGCCACAGGTAGCTCTGGGGCCAACGTCCTGACTTTC.

The chain uses TRBV27 and TRBJ1-3, with D perhaps matching TRBD1 (6 bases). There are 15 residues in the CDR3. Trimming left V 3 bases short and J 2 bases short, with 11 bases between. Germline V CDR1 and CDR2: MNHEY, SMNVEV (reference sequence). The CDR3 DNA follows: TGTGCCAGCAGTTTTCAGGGGTCAGCTGGAAACACCATATATTTT. This translates into CASSFQGSAGNTIYF.

This sequence joins TRBV5-1 and TRBJ2-2; TRBD2 agrees at 10 bases. The CDR3 contains 15 residues. The ends lost 5 bases at V and 4 bases at J; junction bases unmatched: 5. In germline, CDR1 is SGHRS, CDR2 YFSETQ. This CDR3 reads CASRPLAGGTGELFF. CDR3 coding DNA: TGCGCCAGCAGACCCTTAGCGGGAGGCACCGGGGAGCTGTTTTTT.

The sample holds one count of this clone. The chain links TRBV7-9 to TRBJ1-6; D call uncertain. The CDR3 runs 14 residues. The V end was cut by 1 base, the J end by 5 bases, with 6 bases between. The germline V gene has CDR1 SEHNR and CDR2 FQNEAQ (reference sequence). The CDR3 nucleotides are TGTGCCAGCAGCTTAGTAAGTGATAATTCACCCCTCCACTTT. Encoded protein: CASSLVSDNSPLHF.

V usage is TRBV7-3 and J usage is TRBJ2-1; D gene unclear. CDR3 length equals 15 residues. The germline V gene has CDR1 SGHTA and CDR2 FQGTGA. The V end lost 3 bases, the J end lost 0 bases, and 9 bases lay between the germline ends. The chain's CDR3 is CASSLAASSYNEQFF. The CDR3 DNA sequence: TGTGCCAGCAGCTTGGCGGCGAGCTCCTACAATGAGCAGTTCTTC.

Written as DNA, the CDR3 is TGCGCCAGCAGTCAATCAGCGGGGGCCGCCAATTCACCCCTCCACTTT. Translating gives CASSQSAGAANSPLHF. The chain couples TRBV23-1 to TRBJ1-6; D might be TRBD1 (6 bases). TRBV23-1 is known as an ORF, though its function is uncertain. The CDR3 is made up of 16 amino acids. V was trimmed by 0 bases and J by 7 bases, leaving 13 bases between them.

The CDR3 is CASSGQDYTDTQYF. CDR3 DNA: TGTGCCAGCAGTGGACAGGACTACACAGATACGCAGTATTTT. The chain joins TRBV2 to TRBJ2-3; D might be TRBD1 or TRBD2, each matching 6 bases. Trimming pared 4 bases from V and 2 bases from J, leaving 10 bases between. Per germline, CDR1 SNHLY and CDR2 FYNNEI. CDR3 size: 14 residues. The entire variable domain, with the rest obtained from reference TRBV2 and TRBJ2-3, is as follows: EPEVTQTPSHQVTQMGQEVILRCVPISNHLYFYWYRQILGQKVEFLVSFYNNEISEKSEIFDDQFSVERPDGSNFTLKIRSTKLEDSAMYFCASSGQDYTDTQYFGPGTRLTVL.

The V and J genes are TRBV2 and TRBJ1-6, with D tentatively TRBD1 (6 bases). CDR1 and CDR2 from the germline V gene are SNHLY and FYNNEI. Trimming cost V 3 bases and J 4 bases, with 10 bases left between them. The length of the CDR3 is 15 residues. In DNA, the CDR3 is TGTGCCAGCAGTGACCGACAGGATTATAATTCACCCCTCCACTTT. Protein: CASSDRQDYNSPLHF.

This chain links TRBV9 with TRBJ1-3; D not resolved. The germline CDR1 and CDR2 sequences are SGDLS and YYNGEE. There are 14 residues in the CDR3. The ends were cut back, 3 bases at V and 2 bases at J, with 9 bases in the middle. The CDR3 sequence is CASSAASAGNTIYF. The DNA of the CDR3 is TGTGCCAGCAGCGCTGCGAGTGCTGGAAACACCATATATTTT.

This sequence joins TRBV7-9 and TRBJ1-1; 9 bases line up with TRBD1. This CDR3 comprises 15 residues. Trimming cost V 3 bases and J 1 base; bases outside gene matches: 3. CDR1 is SEHNR and CDR2 is FQNEAQ in the germline V gene (reference sequence). CDR3 residues: CASSFPGQGNTEAFF. The CDR3 nucleotides read TGTGCCAGCAGCTTTCCGGGACAGGGGAACACTGAAGCTTTCTTT.

As DNA, the CDR3 is TGTGCCAGTACTGAACAGGGGACCGGGGAGCTGTTTTTT. Protein sequence: CASTEQGTGELFF. The chain couples TRBV2 to TRBJ2-2, with 7 bases identical to TRBD1. The ends lost 9 bases at V and 5 bases at J; junction bases unmatched: 6. The length of the CDR3 is 13 residues. Germline V gene data show CDR1 as SNHLY and CDR2 as FYNNEI.

This clone was seen only a few times. The rearrangement links TRBV2 to TRBJ1-5, with D maybe TRBD1 (6 bases). V gave up 3 bases and J gave up 0 bases, with 12 bases separating them. The CDR3 runs to 16 residues. Germline assignment: CDR1 SNHLY and CDR2 FYNNEI. CDR3 sequence: CASSDLGQNSNQPQHF. The CDR3 coding sequence is TGTGCCAGCAGTGACCTAGGACAGAATAGCAATCAGCCCCAGCATTTT.

V gene TRBV29-1 combines with J gene TRBJ1-2; D perhaps matches TRBD1 (6 bases). V lost 6 bases and J lost 3, with 14 bases in between. This CDR3 spans 13 amino acids. The V gene's germline CDR1 is SQVTM and CDR2 ANQGSEA. The CDR3 coding sequence is TGCAGCGTCCCCGAGGACAGTTACTATGGCTACACCTTC. This translates into CSVPEDSYYGYTF.

The chain joins TRBV6-5 to TRBJ2-2, with TRBD1 matching 9 bases. The germline CDR1 and CDR2 sequences are MNHEY and SVGAGI. The CDR3 runs to 15 residues. J gave up 5 bases and V 6 bases, and 7 bases lay outside the gene matches. This CDR3 is CASRHRDRETGELFF. Here the CDR3 DNA reads TGTGCCAGCAGACACCGGGACAGGGAAACCGGGGAGCTGTTTTTT.

The genes are TRBV19 and TRBJ1-1; 7 bases match TRBD1. Germline CDR1 and CDR2: LNHDA and SQIVND (reference sequence). CDR3 length: 13 amino acids. V shed 8 bases, J shed 5 bases, and the junction held 8 bases outside the gene matches. The CDR3 sequence is CASSQGGRTEAFF. The CDR3 region has the DNA TGTGCCAGTTCCCAGGGGGGGCGAACTGAAGCTTTCTTT.